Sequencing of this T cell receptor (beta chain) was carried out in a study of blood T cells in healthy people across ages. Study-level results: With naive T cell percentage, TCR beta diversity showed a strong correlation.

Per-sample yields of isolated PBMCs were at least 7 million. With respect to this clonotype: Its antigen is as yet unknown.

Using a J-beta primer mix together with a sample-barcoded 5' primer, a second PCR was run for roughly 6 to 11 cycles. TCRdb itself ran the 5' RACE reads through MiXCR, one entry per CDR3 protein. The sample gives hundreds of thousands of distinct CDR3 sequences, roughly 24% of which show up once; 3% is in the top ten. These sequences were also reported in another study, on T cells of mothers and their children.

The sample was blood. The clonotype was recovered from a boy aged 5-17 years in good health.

CDR3 in amino acids: CASSSAGMLGSPLHF. The CDR3 nucleotides are TGCGCCAGCAGCTCGGCGGGGATGTTGGGTTCACCCCTCCACTTT. The chain joins TRBV5-1 to TRBJ1-6; no reliable D call. V lost 3 bases and J 9 bases, leaving 16 bases between the germline ends. Germline V gene sequence: CDR1 SGHRS, CDR2 YFSETQ. The CDR3 extends over 15 amino acids.